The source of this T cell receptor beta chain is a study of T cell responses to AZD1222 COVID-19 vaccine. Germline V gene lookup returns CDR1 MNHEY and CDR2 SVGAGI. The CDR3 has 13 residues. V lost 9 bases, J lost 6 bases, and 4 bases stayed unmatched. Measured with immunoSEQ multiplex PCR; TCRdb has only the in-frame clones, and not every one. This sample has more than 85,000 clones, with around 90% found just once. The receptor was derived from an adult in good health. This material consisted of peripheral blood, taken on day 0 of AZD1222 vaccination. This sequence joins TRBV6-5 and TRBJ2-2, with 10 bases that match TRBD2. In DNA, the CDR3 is TGTGCCAGGGGAGCGGGAGGGCCCGGGGAGCTGTTTTTT. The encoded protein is CARGAGGPGELFF.